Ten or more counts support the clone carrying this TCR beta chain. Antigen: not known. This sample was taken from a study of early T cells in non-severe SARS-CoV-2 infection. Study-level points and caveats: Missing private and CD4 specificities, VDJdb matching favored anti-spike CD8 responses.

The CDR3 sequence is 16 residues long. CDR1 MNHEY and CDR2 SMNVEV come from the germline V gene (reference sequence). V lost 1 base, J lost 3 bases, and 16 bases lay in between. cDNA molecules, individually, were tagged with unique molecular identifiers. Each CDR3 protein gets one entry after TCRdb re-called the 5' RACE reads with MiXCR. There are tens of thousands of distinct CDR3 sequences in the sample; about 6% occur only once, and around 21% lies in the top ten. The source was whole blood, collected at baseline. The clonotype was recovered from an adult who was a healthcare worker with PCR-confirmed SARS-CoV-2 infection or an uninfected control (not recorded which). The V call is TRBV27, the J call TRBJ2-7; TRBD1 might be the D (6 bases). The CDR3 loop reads CASSLLVRDTNYEQYF. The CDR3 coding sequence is TGTGCCAGCAGTTTATTAGTAAGGGACACCAACTACGAGCAGTACTTC.